The present entry profiles one T cell receptor beta chain with its context. What this receptor recognizes is not known. No much larger clone is present one base from it, and per-base qualities are unavailable. The data belong to a study of vaccination and CD4 T cells after COVID-19 (dated by TCRdb to between 2021 and 2022). At the level of the whole study: Convalescent patients had a positive SARS-CoV-2 result on nasal swab PCR, and of these patients, under ten had mild disease and one had severe disease. The convalescent cohort included six males and four females, with two Hispanic individuals, seven Caucasians, two Asians and one multiracial person. Participants got two doses of the Pfizer-BioNTech BNT162b2 vaccine (n=8) or two doses of the Moderna mRNA-1273 vaccine (n=2). Post-COVID blood samples were collected from convalescent patients a median of approximately 93 days after diagnosis, with a range of about 35 to 161 days. Post-vaccine blood samples were collected a median of about 69 days after the second vaccine dose, ranging from roughly 14 to 241 days. Overlapping spike peptide pools from SARS-CoV-2 and from the common cold coronaviruses HCoV-NL63, HCoV-OC43 and HCoV-229E were used as culture stimuli. Control cultures used a CEFX viral epitope pool as positive control, an HIV-1 Nef peptide pool as negative control, or no peptide. The spike-specific CD4+ TCR repertoire was compared before and after mRNA vaccination in fewer than eleven COVID-19 convalescent patients and a few infection-naive healthy vaccine recipients.

The CDR3, from cysteine to phenylalanine, totals 13 residues. This entry keeps only the CDR3 DNA: 39 bases, framed from base 1. A distance of 7 bases separates the germline ends of V and J, which lose 1 base and 4 bases respectively. The germline V gene sets CDR1 to SGHTA and CDR2 to FQGNSA. Per the publication, the treatment or condition label means: approximately nine-day PBMC culture with coronavirus spike peptide pools or control peptides (ViraFEST assay). To expand antigen-specific T cells with peptide pools and then pick out the expanded clonotypes through TCR sequencing, the study relied on the ViraFEST assay. The convalescent patients' positive SARS-CoV-2 PCR tests fell between March and December 2020, which was before the Alpha, Beta and Delta variants emerged in the United States. Each well held two million PBMCs cultured with approximately 9.2 ug/ml peptide pools in IMDM containing approximately 5% human AB serum and 9.5 to 10 IU/ml IL-2. On days 3 and 7, half of the culture medium was replaced with fresh IL-2-containing medium. After less than 12 days of culture, CD4+ T cells were isolated by negative selection using the EasySep CD4+ T cell isolation kit. Ficoll-Paque Plus gradient centrifugation was used to isolate PBMCs from whole blood, and the isolated PBMCs were then either used fresh or cryopreserved at -140C. Each culture condition was generally run in triplicate wells.

Summary of the overall study and its limitations: Among convalescent patients, a median roughly 90% of the SARS-CoV-2-reactive clones seen after vaccination appeared only after vaccination, which suggests priming specific to the vaccine. In convalescent patients, nearly all vaccine-specific clones (304 of 307) were found to be mono-reactive for SARS-CoV-2 spike rather than cross-reactive with common cold coronaviruses. Although the median number of SARS-CoV-2-reactive clonotypes went up from around 20 after infection to some 40 after vaccination, the increase was not significant. Only a relatively small number of convalescent patients were included in the study, and early timepoints following natural infection were not analyzed.

The method was PCR. DNA from cultured CD4+ T cells was subjected to TCR sequencing with the Oncomine TCR Beta short-read assay at the Johns Hopkins FTIC core. The QIAamp micro DNA kit was used to extract genomic DNA from the cultured CD4+ T cells. Oncomine TCR Beta libraries made from cultured CD4+ T cells were pooled using unique dual indexes and sequenced on an Illumina iSeq 100. The original pipeline was this. Non-productive sequences were removed, and CDR3s that did not start with C, did not end with F or W, or were shorter than 7 amino acids were discarded. The MANAFEST web application identified antigen-specific clonotypes by comparing peptide-stimulated wells against reference wells and other culture wells. For a clone to be called positive, the clone needed an FDR below 0.05, an odds ratio above 5, and a productive frequency above 0.1% in at least two of three replicate wells. A clonotype counted as cross-reactive if it showed significant expansion both in the SARS-CoV-2 spike wells and in at least one common cold coronavirus spike condition. CDR3 homology was assessed with Levenshtein distances (stringdist) and unrooted phylogenetic trees (ape) in R version 3.6.1. The public reads were quality trimmed at Q25 with fastp and then assembled into clones with MiXCR by TCRdb, keeping productive beta chains. Rows matching on CDR3 protein sequence are summarized as one entry with the most common DNA and genes. TCRdb, not the original authors, processed these V and J calls. In all, the sample holds about 5,500 distinct CDR3 sequences, and 71% of those were seen once. The top ten clonotypes cover around 19% of the sample.

Material for sequencing was CD4+ T cells from blood, cultured in vitro. Rearrangement joined TRBV7-2 to TRBJ1-1, with no confidently assigned D gene. This TCR came from a human donor who had recovered from COVID-19. The CDR3 amino acid sequence is: CASSLVFGTEAFF. Here is the DNA: TGTGCCAGCAGCTTAGTGTTCGGCACTGAAGCTTTCTTT. Where the CDR3 stops, the reference TRBV7-2 and TRBJ1-1 genes take over; the full variable domain is GAGVSQSPSNKVTEKGKDVELRCDPISGHTALYWYRQSLGQGLEFLIYFQGNSAPDKSGLPSDRFSAERTGGSVSTLTIQRTQQEDSAVYLCASSLVFGTEAFFGQGTRLTVV.